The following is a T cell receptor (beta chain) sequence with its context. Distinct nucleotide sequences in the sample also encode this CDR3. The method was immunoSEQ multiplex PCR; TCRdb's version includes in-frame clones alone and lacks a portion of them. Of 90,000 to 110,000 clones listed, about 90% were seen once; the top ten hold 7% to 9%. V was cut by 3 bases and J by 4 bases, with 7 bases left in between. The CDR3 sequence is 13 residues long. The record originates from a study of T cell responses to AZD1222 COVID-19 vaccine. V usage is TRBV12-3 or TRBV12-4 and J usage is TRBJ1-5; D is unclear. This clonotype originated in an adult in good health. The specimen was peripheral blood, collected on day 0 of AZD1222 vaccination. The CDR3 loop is CASSLAENQPQHF. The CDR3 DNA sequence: TGTGCCAGCAGTTTGGCTGAGAATCAGCCCCAGCATTTT.